Sequencing of this T cell receptor beta chain was carried out in a study of blood T cell repertoires in COVID-19. Profiling relied on immunoSEQ multiplex PCR, and the TCRdb table lists in-frame clones only, not all of them. The repertoire holds some 49,000 clones, with roughly 90% as singletons. This TCR was recovered from a man in his 70s with active COVID-19. The sample taken for sequencing was peripheral blood.

CDR3 nucleotide sequence: TGTGCCAGCAGCACACGGACAGGGGGGGAGTACGAGCAGTACTTC. It translates to CASSTRTGGEYEQYF. V is TRBV7-2 and J is TRBJ2-7, with 10 bases that match TRBD1. The CDR3 has 15 residues. Germline loops: CDR1 SGHTA, CDR2 FQGNSA. V trimming: 5 bases; J trimming: 4 bases; junction bases outside the gene matches: 8.